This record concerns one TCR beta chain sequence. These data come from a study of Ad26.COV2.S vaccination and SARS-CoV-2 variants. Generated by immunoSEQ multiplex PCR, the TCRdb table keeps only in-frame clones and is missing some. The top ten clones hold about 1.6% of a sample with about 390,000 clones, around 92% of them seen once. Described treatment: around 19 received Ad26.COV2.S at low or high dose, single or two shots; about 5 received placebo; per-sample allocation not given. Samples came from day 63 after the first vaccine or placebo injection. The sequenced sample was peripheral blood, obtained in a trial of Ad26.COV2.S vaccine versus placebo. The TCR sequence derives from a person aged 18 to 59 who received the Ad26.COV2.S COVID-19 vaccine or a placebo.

The CDR3 bases are TGTGCCAGCAGTTACTTTCGGCTAGAGCAGTTCTTC. Protein sequence: CASSYFRLEQFF. This chain connects TRBV6-5 to TRBJ2-1, with D unresolved. Germline values: CDR1 MNHEY, CDR2 SVGAGI. The CDR3 runs to 12 residues. Trimming took off 1 base at V and 10 bases at J, with 8 bases between the two ends.